The TCR beta chain under discussion was sequenced for a study of cytomegalovirus exposure and HLA in healthy donors. These donors counted as nominally healthy when sampled, but unrecorded immune exposures were likely. The CDR3 extends over 16 amino acids. V lost 5 bases and J lost 6; bases outside the gene matches: 7. Germline V gene lookup returns CDR1 LGHNT and CDR2 FRNRAP. Points from the study as a whole: Later on, analysis showed that most CMV-associated TCR beta chains appeared to be HLA-restricted. Roughly uniform depth of sequencing across donors was assumed in presence/absence analyses. Highest at DRB1 and lowest at HLA-C, TCR association rates differed among HLA loci in a later analysis.

This clone has more than one count but fewer than ten. The antigen remains undetermined. PCR primers comprised 60 Vbeta and 13 Jbeta primers. Here immunoSEQ multiplex PCR was the method, and the copy in TCRdb shows in-frame clones only, minus some. The sample yields approximately 52,000 clones, 77% seen once. Sequenced sample: PBMCs. The chain links TRBV12-5 to TRBJ2-2, with 12 bases that match TRBD2. This TCR was recovered from a female donor in good health and CMV-seronegative. The CDR3 bases are TGTGCTAGTGGTATCTCTAGCGGGGGGGTTCCCGGGGAGCTGTTTTTT. Translation gives CASGISSGGVPGELFF.